Sequencing of this TCR beta chain was carried out in a study of T cells after yellow fever vaccination. Overall study context: Preparation used SMART-Seq v4 Ultra Low Input for the low-cell-number fractions.

Study findings and constraints: One caveat is that FACS-sorted repertoires could contain abundant clonotypes contaminating from the bulk population.

5'RACE template switching generated TCR cDNA, adding a universal primer site and UMIs. TCRdb fed the 5' RACE reads into MiXCR, producing one record per CDR3 protein. The sample holds about 140,000 distinct CDR3 sequences; 7.7% are singletons and the top ten take around 0.73%. CDR1 is SGDLS and CDR2 is YYNGEE in the germline V gene. The CDR3 covers 13 residues. The V gene lost 6 bases and the J gene lost 5 bases, with 14 bases spanning the gap. This clonotype was recorded many times. The antigen is unknown. The sequencing used CD4+ T cells sorted from PBMCs, collected 5 days after the yellow fever booster vaccination. This rearrangement joins TRBV9 to TRBJ1-1, with D maybe TRBD1 (5 bases). This sequence originates from a young man who received the YFV17D yellow fever vaccine. CDR3 coding DNA: TGTGCCAGCACCTCAGATGGGGGGACTGAAGCTTTCTTT. It is translated as CASTSDGGTEAFF.